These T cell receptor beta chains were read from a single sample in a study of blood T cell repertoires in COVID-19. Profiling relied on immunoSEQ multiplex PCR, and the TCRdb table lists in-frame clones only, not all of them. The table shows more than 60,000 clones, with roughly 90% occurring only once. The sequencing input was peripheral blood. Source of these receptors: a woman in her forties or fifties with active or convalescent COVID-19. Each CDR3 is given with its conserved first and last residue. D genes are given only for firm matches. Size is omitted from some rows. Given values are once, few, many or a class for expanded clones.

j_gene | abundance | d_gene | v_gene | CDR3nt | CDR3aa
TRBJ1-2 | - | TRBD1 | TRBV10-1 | TGCGCCACCCCGACAGGGGGCGCATCCCATAATTATGGCTACACCTTC | CATPTGGASHNYGYTF
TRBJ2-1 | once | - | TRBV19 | TGTGCCAGTAGTATGTTGAGTAGATTGGACAATGAGCAGTTCTTC | CASSMLSRLDNEQFF
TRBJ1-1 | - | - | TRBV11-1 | TGTGCCAGCAGCTTAGCAAACATGAACACTGAAGCTTTCTTT | CASSLANMNTEAFF
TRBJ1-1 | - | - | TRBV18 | TGTGCCAGCCTTTTAGTCGCGGGGACTGAAGCTTTCTTT | CASLLVAGTEAFF
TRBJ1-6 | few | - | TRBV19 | TGTGCCAGTCACGGAGTGGTTAATTCACCCCTCCACTTT | CASHGVVNSPLHF
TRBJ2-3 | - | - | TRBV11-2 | TGTGCCAGCAGCCTCGTTGTCCACCAAGCCTTCACAGATACGCAGTATTTT | CASSLVVHQAFTDTQYF
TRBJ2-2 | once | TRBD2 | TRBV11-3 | TGTGCCAGCAGCATCGGACTAGCGGGAGAAGTTACCGGGGAGCTGTTTTTT | CASSIGLAGEVTGELFF
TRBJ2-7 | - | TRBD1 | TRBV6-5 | TGTGCCAGCAGACGACCGGGACAGGGAATCCACGAGCAGTACTTC | CASRRPGQGIHEQYF
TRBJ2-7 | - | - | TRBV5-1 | TGCGCCAGCAGCTTACTCTCGGGGAGAGCCTACGAGCAGTACTTC | CASSLLSGRAYEQYF
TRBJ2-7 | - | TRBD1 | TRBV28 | TGTGCCAGCATGGGACAGGGACTTTACACGACTATCTACGAGCAGTACTTC | CASMGQGLYTTIYEQYF
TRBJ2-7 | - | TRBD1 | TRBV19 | TGTGCCAGCGGGACAGGGACCTACGAGCAGTACTTC | CASGTGTYEQYF
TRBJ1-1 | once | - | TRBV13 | TGTGCCAGCAGCTTAGTGGGGGCCAGGACAGAGACGAACACTGAAGCTTTCTTT | CASSLVGARTETNTEAFF
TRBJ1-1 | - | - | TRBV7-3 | TGTGCCAGCAGCTTACTTAGGGGCACTGAAGCTTTCTTT | CASSLLRGTEAFF
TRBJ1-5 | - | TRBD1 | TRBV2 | TGTGCCAGCAGTGACGGGGGACAGGAGGGGAATCAGCCCCAGCATTTT | CASSDGGQEGNQPQHF
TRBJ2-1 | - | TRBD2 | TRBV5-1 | TGCGCCAGCAGCTTGGGGCTAGCGGGAGGTCCGCAGTTCTTC | CASSLGLAGGPQFF
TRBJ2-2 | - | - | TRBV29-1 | TGCAGCGTTTTCAGGGTAGAGGACACCGGGGAGCTGTTTTTT | CSVFRVEDTGELFF
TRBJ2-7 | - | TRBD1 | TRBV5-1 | TGCGCCAGCAGACCAGGACAGGGGGGTGAGCAGTACTTC | CASRPGQGGEQYF
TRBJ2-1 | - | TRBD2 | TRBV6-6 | TGTGCCAGCAGTTCAGGCAGCGGGAGGTATAATGAGCAGTTCTTC | CASSSGSGRYNEQFF
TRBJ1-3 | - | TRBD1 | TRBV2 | TGTGCCAGCAGTCTTCTCACCGGGACAGCTGGAAACACCATATATTTT | CASSLLTGTAGNTIYF
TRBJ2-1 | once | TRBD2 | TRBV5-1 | TGCGCCAGCAGCTTACGACTAGCGGGAGCTATCGATGAGCAGTTCTTC | CASSLRLAGAIDEQFF
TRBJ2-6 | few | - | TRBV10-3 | TGTGCCACCACCCCCCATGGTAGGGAGCCTGGGGCCAACGTCCTGACTTTC | CATTPHGREPGANVLTF
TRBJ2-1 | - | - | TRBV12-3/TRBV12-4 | TGTGCCATCTCGGGGGAGTCCTACAATGAGCAGTTCTTC | CAISGESYNEQFF
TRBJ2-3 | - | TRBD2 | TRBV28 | TGTGCCAGCAGTTCTCCAACTAGCGGGAGTGCAGATACGCAGTATTTT | CASSSPTSGSADTQYF
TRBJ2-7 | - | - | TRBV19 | TGTGCCAGTAGTAATCAGGGCCCCTACGAGCAGTACTTC | CASSNQGPYEQYF
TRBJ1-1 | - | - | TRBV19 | TGTGCCAGTACCTACTGGGGGGGGAACACTGAAGCTTTCTTT | CASTYWGGNTEAFF
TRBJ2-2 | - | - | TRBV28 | TGTGCCAGCAGTCCTACCCATCTTTTTGGGCTAGCGCTGAACACCGGGGAGCTGTTTTTT | CASSPTHLFGLALNTGELFF
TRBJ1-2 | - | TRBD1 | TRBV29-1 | TGCAGCGTTGAAATTATGTTGTGGACAGGCGACTATGGCTACACCTTC | CSVEIMLWTGDYGYTF
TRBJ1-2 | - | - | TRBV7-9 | TGTGCCAGCAGCTTAGGGGAGGCGCAGACCTTC | CASSLGEAQTF
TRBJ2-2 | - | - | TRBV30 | TGTGCCTGGAGTGTAAGGGAGGCCGGGGAGCTGTTTTTT | CAWSVREAGELFF
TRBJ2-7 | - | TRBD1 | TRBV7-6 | TGTGCCAGCAGCCCACACCAAACAGGGGGGTACGAGCAGTACTTC | CASSPHQTGGYEQYF
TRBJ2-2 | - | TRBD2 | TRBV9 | TGTGCCAGCAGCGCACGGGGGGTCGCCGGGGAGCTGTTTTTT | CASSARGVAGELFF
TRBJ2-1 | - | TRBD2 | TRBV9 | TGTGCCAGCAGGAGGGGTGGTAGCGGGGTTCTTGATGAGCAGTTCTTC | CASRRGGSGVLDEQFF
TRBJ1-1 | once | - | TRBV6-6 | TGTGCCAGCAGCCGTCGCAGGGAGGACACTGAAGCTTTCTTT | CASSRRREDTEAFF
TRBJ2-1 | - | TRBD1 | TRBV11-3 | TGTGCCAGCAGCTCCACCGGGACAGGGAGTTACAATGAGCAGTTCTTC | CASSSTGTGSYNEQFF
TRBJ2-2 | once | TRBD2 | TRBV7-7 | TGTGCTAGCAGCTATTCTAGCGGGAGGGCTCTGGTCGGGACCGAGGGGGAGCTGTTTTTT | CASSYSSGRALVGTEGELFF
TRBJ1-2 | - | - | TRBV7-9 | TGTGCCAGCAGCTTAACAACAGGGTACCTCTATGGCTACACCTTC | CASSLTTGYLYGYTF
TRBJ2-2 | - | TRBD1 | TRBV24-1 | TGTGCCACCAGTCAGCCGGGACAGGGGGCCACCGGGGAGCTGTTTTTT | CATSQPGQGATGELFF
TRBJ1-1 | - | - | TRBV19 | TGTGCCACTAACAGGGAAGGCACTGAAGCTTTCTTT | CATNREGTEAFF
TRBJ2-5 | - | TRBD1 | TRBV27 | TGTGCCAGCAGTTCTGCCCAGGGACAGGGTGGTAGGGAGACCCAGTACTTC | CASSSAQGQGGRETQYF
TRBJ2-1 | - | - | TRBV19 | TGTGCCAGTAGGAGCGACTACAATGAGCAGTTCTTC | CASRSDYNEQFF
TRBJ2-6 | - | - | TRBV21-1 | TGTGCCAGCAGTCGACAGGGGGTTTTCAACGTCCTGACTTTC | CASSRQGVFNVLTF
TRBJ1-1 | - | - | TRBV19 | TGTGCCAGTAGTATAGCCCTTGGCGGTGAAGCTTTCTTT | CASSIALGGEAFF
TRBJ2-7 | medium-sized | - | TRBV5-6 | TGTGCCAGCAGCTGGGGCTGGAACTCCTACGAGCAGTACTTC | CASSWGWNSYEQYF
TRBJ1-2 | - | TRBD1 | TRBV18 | TGTGCCAGCTCGCTTTCAGGGGGCCAGGAAGGCTACACCTTC | CASSLSGGQEGYTF
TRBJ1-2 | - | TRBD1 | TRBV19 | TGTGCCAGTAGTCCGACAGGGATGAGTGGCTACACCTTC | CASSPTGMSGYTF